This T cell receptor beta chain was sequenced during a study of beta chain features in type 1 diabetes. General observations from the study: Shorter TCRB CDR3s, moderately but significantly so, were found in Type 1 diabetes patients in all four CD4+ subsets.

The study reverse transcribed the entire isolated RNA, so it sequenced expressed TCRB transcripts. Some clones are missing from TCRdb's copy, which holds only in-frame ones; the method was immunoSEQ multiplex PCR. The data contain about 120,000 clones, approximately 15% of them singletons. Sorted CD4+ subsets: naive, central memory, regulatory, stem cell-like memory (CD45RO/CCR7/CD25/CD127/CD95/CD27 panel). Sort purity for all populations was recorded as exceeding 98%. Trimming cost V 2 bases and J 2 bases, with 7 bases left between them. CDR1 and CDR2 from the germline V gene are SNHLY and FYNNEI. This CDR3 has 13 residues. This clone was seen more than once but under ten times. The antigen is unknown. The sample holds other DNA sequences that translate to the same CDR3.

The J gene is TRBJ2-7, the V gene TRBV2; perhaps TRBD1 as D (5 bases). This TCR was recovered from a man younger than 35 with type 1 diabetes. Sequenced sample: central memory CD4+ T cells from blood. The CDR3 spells CASSERQTYEQYF. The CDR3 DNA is TGTGCCAGCAGTGAACGACAGACCTACGAGCAGTACTTC.